These 2 T cell receptor beta chains originate from one sample sequenced in a study of T-cell memory formation after mild COVID-19. TCRdb reprocessed the 5' RACE reads with MiXCR, giving one entry per CDR3 protein. The data hold approximately 150,000 distinct CDR3 sequences, with 15% to 20% observed a single time. Input material: PBMCs or a T cell subset sorted from them (not recorded which). These receptor sequences come from an adult woman who had mild COVID-19 (a few samples of this study predate the infection). Cell type and time point are not known.

This clonotype was detected a few times. The chain combines TRBV7-2 with TRBJ2-1, with 15 bases fitting TRBD2. Germline CDR1 SGHTA, CDR2 FQGNSA. J lost 0 bases, V lost 8 bases, and 8 bases had no gene match. The CDR3 contains 18 residues. This chain's CDR3 is CASRGLAGGPSSYNEQFF. For the CDR3, the DNA is TGTGCCAGCCGCGGACTAGCGGGGGGGCCTAGCTCCTACAATGAGCAGTTCTTC.

This CDR3 reads CASSLAGSDAALGAFF. The CDR3 region has the DNA TGTGCCAGCAGCTTGGCCGGTTCGGACGCAGCCCTTGGGGCTTTCTTT. The chain recombines TRBV5-5 with TRBJ1-1; D is unclear. In germline, CDR1 is SGHKS, CDR2 YYEKEE (reference sequence). Trimming stripped 0 bases from V and 11 bases from J, with 23 bases between. CDR3 length: 16 residues.